This T cell receptor beta chain was identified in a study of T cells in localized non-small cell lung cancer (TCRdb year 2020). Looking at the study overall: The study analyzed T cell repertoires of 236 early-stage NSCLC patients, comparing tumors and uninvolved tumor-adjacent lungs. NSCLC patients had a mean age of roughly 66 years, and fewer than 150 were male and more than 90 female. The cohort consisted of 200 to 250 treatment-naive NSCLC patients whose localized lung tumors had been resected.

Uninvolved adjacent lung was sampled at least 2 cm away from the tumor margin, and two independent pathologists confirmed that the tissue had no atypia. At diagnosis, tumor, uninvolved tumor-adjacent lung and peripheral blood were collected and then preserved as a mix of FFPE and fresh-frozen material. The CDR3 covers 16 residues, taking in both the cysteine and the phenylalanine. The retained sequence is limited to the CDR3, 48 bases, with the frame set at the first base. The germline V gene encodes CDR1 MNHGY and CDR2 SAAAGT. V is cut back by 0 bases and J by 6 bases, with 3 bases in the junction unmatched. Here is what the overall study found, with its caveats: Uninvolved tumor-adjacent lung showed the highest T cell clonality, higher than tumor, which suggests more focused antigenic responses in the adjacent lung. Higher T cell density in blood was associated with longer overall survival, whereas higher clonality in adjacent lung was associated with shorter survival. Because the study design was exploratory, TCR variables were selected using unadjusted p-values without false-discovery rate correction. Because multi-region tumor sequencing was not performed, intratumor heterogeneity could not be ruled out. A median of 57 of the top 100 tumor clones turned up in the paired uninvolved adjacent lung, and roughly 30 of those clones also ranked among the top 100 of that same adjacent lung.

The immunoSEQ Assay was used to sequence TCR beta CDR3 regions from DNA. Regarding the original processing steps: To compute T cell density, TCR beta template counts were normalized to usable DNA, which was estimated by amplifying housekeeping genes. Using the preseqR package, richness was estimated by extrapolating to 120,000 templates for tissue samples and 400,000 templates for PBMC samples. Clonality was taken to be one minus Pielou's evenness. Differential abundance testing on productive amino-acid clonotypes, with a minimum total count of 5 and an alpha of 0.1, was used to identify tissue-enriched TCRs. The Jaccard Index and the Morisita Overlap Index were used to measure how much the repertoires overlapped between compartments. GLIPH grouped TCR beta CDR3s together with public tetramer-defined viral CDR3s, and a viral motif had to include at least three viral sequences and also show V-gene enrichment. What TCRdb holds here is the immuneACCESS table cut down to in-frame rearrangements. Part of the clones is not present; checked against another copy, under half of the missing clones reflect an unresolved V gene, and the others are unexplained. V, J and clone size derive from that table, while D and trimming were established from the DNA sequence. The sample profile shows 2,000 or so clones; roughly 21% of them were found once. The ten largest clones take up about 17% of the sample.

About this clone: Its antigen is currently not known. The record has no base qualities; no much larger clone is one base away.

The chain is made from TRBV6-8 and TRBJ2-2, and 11 junctional nucleotides match TRBD1. Specimen: normal lung tissue next to the tumor, collected before any cancer treatment. This TCR was sampled from a man between 40 and 69 years old with stage II lung adenocarcinoma. The base sequence is TGTGCCAGCAGTTACTCGGGGACAGGGGGACCCGGGGAGCTGTTTTTT. Translation gives CASSYSGTGGPGELFF.